A selection of T cell receptor beta chains follows, all from one sample in a study of blood T cells in healthy people across ages. TCRdb independently ran MiXCR on the 5' RACE reads; one entry per CDR3 protein. The sample contains roughly 2 million distinct CDR3 sequences, less than 50% of which appear only once. Material: blood. The receptors here all came from a woman aged 40 to 50 in good health. The CDR3 runs from the conserved cysteine through the conserved F or W. A D gene is named only where the DNA matches it firmly. The size field is filled for only some rows; it gives once, few, many or a size class.

length | size | J | D | V | DNA | CDR3
13 | few | TRBJ2-7 | TRBD2 | TRBV20-1 | TGCAGTGCTGCTAGCGGATCCCCCTACGAGCAGTACTTC | CSAASGSPYEQYF
11 | many | TRBJ2-7 | - | TRBV29-1 | TGCAGCTACAGGGCGTCCTACGAGCAGTACTTC | CSYRASYEQYF
16 | - | TRBJ2-3 | TRBD2 | TRBV9 | TGTGCCAGCAGCGTAGGCGGGGCGGGGGGGCAAGATACGCAGTATTTT | CASSVGGAGGQDTQYF
14 | - | TRBJ2-7 | - | TRBV7-2 | TGTGCCAGCAGCTGGCCGGGACGGTCCTACGAGCAGTACTTC | CASSWPGRSYEQYF
18 | - | TRBJ2-5 | TRBD2 | TRBV7-7 | TGTGCTAGCAGCTTCAGTCCTACGAGCGGGGGGGCGGGAGAGACCCAGTACTTC | CASSFSPTSGGAGETQYF
14 | few | TRBJ2-5 | TRBD1 | TRBV9 | TGTGCCAGCAGCGCCACAGGGGCGACGAAGACCCAGTACTTC | CASSATGATKTQYF
14 | - | TRBJ2-3 | - | TRBV7-9 | TGTGCCAGCAGCCCAACAGAATACACAGATACGCAGTATTTT | CASSPTEYTDTQYF
16 | - | TRBJ2-3 | TRBD2 | TRBV7-2 | TGTGCCAGCAGCTTAGGGGAGTGGGGCGGGGGGTCCCAACAGTATTTT | CASSLGEWGGGSQQYF
14 | few | TRBJ2-1 | TRBD2 | TRBV29-1 | TGCAGCGTTGGCGTTAGCGGGGGGGACAATGAGCAGTTCTTC | CSVGVSGGDNEQFF
12 | few | TRBJ1-2 | - | TRBV13 | TGTGCCAGCAGCTCCCTACTTAGGGGCTACACCTTC | CASSSLLRGYTF
13 | - | TRBJ2-5 | - | TRBV20-1 | TGCAGTGCTATTCGCGGGGTTCAAGAGACCCAGTACTTC | CSAIRGVQETQYF
12 | few | TRBJ2-1 | - | TRBV7-8 | TGTGCCAGCAGACCTGGTGCGGGGGAGCAGTTCTTC | CASRPGAGEQFF
16 | - | TRBJ2-4 | - | TRBV9 | TGTGCCAGCAGCCCAAGGACAGATCTGTCCAAAAACATTCAGTACTTC | CASSPRTDLSKNIQYF
15 | few | TRBJ1-2 | - | TRBV7-2 | TGTGCCAGCAGCTTAGCTCCCTCGACAGGCTGGGGCTACACCTTC | CASSLAPSTGWGYTF
14 | - | TRBJ2-1 | - | TRBV5-1 | TGCGCCAGCAGCCAAGGGGGGAGACACAATGAGCAGTTCTTC | CASSQGGRHNEQFF
14 | few | TRBJ2-3 | - | TRBV7-2 | TGTGCCAGCAGCTTAGTCCTAAACACAGATACGCAGTATTTT | CASSLVLNTDTQYF
15 | - | TRBJ1-2 | TRBD1 | TRBV7-9 | TGTGCCAGCAAAGAACCGGGACAGGGGGTAAAAGGCTACACCTTC | CASKEPGQGVKGYTF
18 | - | TRBJ2-5 | - | TRBV7-9 | TGTGCCAGCATCCCGCTAGGCAGCAGGGTCGGACGGGAAGAGACCCAGTACTTC | CASIPLGSRVGREETQYF
13 | - | TRBJ2-2 | TRBD2 | TRBV27 | TGTGTCGCCGGGGGGTCCTTCACCGGGGAGCTGTTTTTT | CVAGGSFTGELFF
16 | - | TRBJ1-1 | - | TRBV20-1 | TGCAGTGCTAGGAGCTCCAGAAGGGATCTGAACACTGAAGCTTTCTTT | CSARSSRRDLNTEAFF
15 | - | TRBJ1-2 | - | TRBV7-8 | TGTGCCAGCAGTACTCGGGGGGCCGAAGACTATGGCTACACCTTC | CASSTRGAEDYGYTF
13 | - | TRBJ2-7 | TRBD2 | TRBV12-3/TRBV12-4 | TGTGCCAGCAAGGGGACTACCTCCTACGAGCAGTACTTC | CASKGTTSYEQYF
14 | - | TRBJ2-3 | TRBD2 | TRBV19 | TGTGCCAGTAGATCACGACTAGCTAGAGATACGCAGTATTTT | CASRSRLARDTQYF
14 | - | TRBJ1-1 | - | TRBV5-6 | TGTGCCAGCAGCTTGTTCGGCGGTGACACTGAAGCTTTCTTT | CASSLFGGDTEAFF
13 | - | TRBJ2-5 | - | TRBV6-1 | TGTGCCGGCAGTGAATATCAGGAGGAGACCCAGTACTTC | CAGSEYQEETQYF
12 | - | TRBJ1-6 | - | TRBV27 | TGTGCCAGCAGTTTCCATAATTCACCCCTCCACTTT | CASSFHNSPLHF
16 | - | TRBJ2-3 | TRBD2 | TRBV9 | TGTGCCAGCAGCATTAGCGGGGGGCCGGGTGCGGATACGCAGTATTTT | CASSISGGPGADTQYF
16 | few | TRBJ2-5 | TRBD1 | TRBV29-1 | TGCAGCGTTGAAGAATATAGCAGGGGGAATCAAGAGACCCAGTACTTC | CSVEEYSRGNQETQYF
12 | - | TRBJ1-5 | TRBD1 | TRBV20-1 | TGCAGTGCTCGGGACAGGGAAAAGCCCCAGCATTTT | CSARDREKPQHF
16 | - | TRBJ1-6 | - | TRBV4-3 | TGCGCCAGCAGCCAAGATCGTGCGGGGGCGAATTCACCCCTCCACTTT | CASSQDRAGANSPLHF
15 | - | TRBJ2-1 | - | TRBV24-1 | TGTGCCACCAGTGATTTGCAGGAGGGTAGGGTTGAGCAGTTCTTC | CATSDLQEGRVEQFF
16 | few | TRBJ2-7 | - | TRBV27 | TGTGCCAGCAGTTTATCAGCGACATACAGCTCCTACGAGCAGTACTTC | CASSLSATYSSYEQYF
15 | few | TRBJ1-2 | - | TRBV20-1 | TGCAGTGCTAGAATTTGGGGCGGCTTACCTGATGGCTACACCTTC | CSARIWGGLPDGYTF
14 | once | TRBJ2-5 | - | TRBV18 | TGTGCCAGCTCAACAAGGGTCCTATCGGAGACCCAGTACTTC | CASSTRVLSETQYF
15 | few | TRBJ2-1 | TRBD2 | TRBV20-1 | TGCAGTGCTAGGGATCTAGCGGGGGAGAGCAATGAGCAGTTCTTC | CSARDLAGESNEQFF
12 | few | TRBJ1-2 | - | TRBV29-1 | TGCAGCGTTGATTTGGGGTATGAGGGCTACACCTTC | CSVDLGYEGYTF
15 | - | TRBJ2-7 | - | TRBV15 | TGTGCCACCAGCAGACGGGCGGGGGCTGCGTACGAGCAGTACTTC | CATSRRAGAAYEQYF
15 | - | TRBJ2-6 | - | TRBV2 | TGTGCCAGCGCGACATCCCGCTCTGGGGCCAACGTCCTGACTTTC | CASATSRSGANVLTF
16 | few | TRBJ2-5 | TRBD1 | TRBV13 | TGTGCCAGCAGCTCACCGGGACAGGGAGGGGAAGAGACCCAGTACTTC | CASSSPGQGGEETQYF
15 | - | TRBJ2-7 | - | TRBV27 | TGTGCCAGCAGTTTAGAAAGGCAAGGAACCTACGAGCAGTACTTC | CASSLERQGTYEQYF
16 | few | TRBJ2-5 | - | TRBV7-2 | TGTGCCAGCAGTTCACGGGGGCTGGGCAGCCAAGAGACCCAGTACTTC | CASSSRGLGSQETQYF
15 | - | TRBJ2-5 | - | TRBV9 | TGTGCCAGCAGCCCCCGAGGTGCGGGCGCAGAGACCCAGTACTTC | CASSPRGAGAETQYF
17 | - | TRBJ2-3 | - | TRBV5-1 | TGCGCCAGCAGCTTGGATGGGGGCAGGTGGACCACAGATACGCAGTATTTT | CASSLDGGRWTTDTQYF
12 | many | TRBJ2-7 | - | TRBV12-3/TRBV12-4 | TGTGCCAGCAGTTTCGCTATCGACGAGCAGTACTTC | CASSFAIDEQYF
12 | - | TRBJ1-1 | - | TRBV28 | TGTGCCAGCACGACCGTGAACACTGAAGCTTTCTTT | CASTTVNTEAFF
17 | - | TRBJ2-1 | TRBD2 | TRBV7-9 | TGTGCCAGCAGCCCCCGCCTTAGCGGGGACTCCTACAATGAGCAGTTCTTC | CASSPRLSGDSYNEQFF
12 | - | TRBJ1-2 | - | TRBV29-1 | TGCAGCGTTGAGTCGATTAACTATGGCTACACCTTC | CSVESINYGYTF
15 | - | TRBJ2-1 | - | TRBV7-9 | TGTGCCAGCAGCCCCACCCTAAGCTCCTACGATGAGCAGTTCTTC | CASSPTLSSYDEQFF
16 | - | TRBJ2-6 | TRBD1 | TRBV20-1 | TGCAGTGCGGGCGCTGGACAGGGGTCTGGGGCCAACGTCCTGACTTTC | CSAGAGQGSGANVLTF
15 | few | TRBJ1-2 | - | TRBV28 | TGTGCCAGCAGTTTACCCGGGACACAAACCTATGGCTACACCTTC | CASSLPGTQTYGYTF
14 | - | TRBJ1-6 | - | TRBV7-6 | TGTGCCAGCAGCCCACGGCCTTTTAATTCACCCCTCCACTTT | CASSPRPFNSPLHF
16 | - | TRBJ2-3 | - | TRBV20-1 | TGCAGTGCTAGCGGCGGGGCGACTACTAGCACAGATACGCAGTATTTT | CSASGGATTSTDTQYF
21 | - | TRBJ2-3 | TRBD2 | TRBV20-1 | TGCAGTGCTAGAGAAGTCTCGTTGACTAGCGGGGGAACACCTAGCACAGATACGCAGTATTTT | CSAREVSLTSGGTPSTDTQYF
14 | - | TRBJ2-1 | - | TRBV6-2/TRBV6-3 | TGTGCCAGCAGGCGGGGAGACAGGGTAAATGAGCAGTTCTTC | CASRRGDRVNEQFF